This TCR beta chain was profiled in a study of T cells after yellow fever vaccination. This clonotype was detected only a few times. This CDR3 has 15 amino acids. Germline CDR1 SGHDT, CDR2 YYEEEE. After removal of 2 bases from V and 8 bases from J, the junction contained 9 bases not matched to a gene. Each CDR3 protein gets one entry after TCRdb re-called the 5' RACE reads with MiXCR. Among roughly 400,000 distinct CDR3 sequences listed, roughly a sixth were seen once. This receptor was taken from a man aged 18 to 30 who received the YFV17D yellow fever vaccine. This chain links TRBV5-6 with TRBJ2-1; 8 bases fit TRBD2. This specimen consisted of PBMCs, obtained before the yellow fever booster vaccination. This CDR3 reads CASSFESGGSDEQFF. CDR3 bases: TGTGCCAGCAGCTTCGAGTCGGGGGGGTCGGATGAGCAGTTCTTC. Together with reference TRBV5-6 and TRBJ2-1, the CDR3 gives the full variable domain: DAGVTQSPTHLIKTRGQQVTLRCSPKSGHDTVSWYQQALGQGPQFIFQYYEEEERQRGNFPDRFSGHQFPNYSSELNVNALLLGDSALYLCASSFESGGSDEQFFGPGTRLTVL.